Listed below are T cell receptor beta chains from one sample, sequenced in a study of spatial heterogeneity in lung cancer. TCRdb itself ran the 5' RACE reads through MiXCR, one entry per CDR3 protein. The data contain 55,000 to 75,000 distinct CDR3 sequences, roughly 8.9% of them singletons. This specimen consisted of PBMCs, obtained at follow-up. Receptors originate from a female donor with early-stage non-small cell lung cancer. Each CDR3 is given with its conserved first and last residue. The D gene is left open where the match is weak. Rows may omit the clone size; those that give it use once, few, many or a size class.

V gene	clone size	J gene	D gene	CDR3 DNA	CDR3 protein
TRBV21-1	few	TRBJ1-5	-	TGTGCCAGCAGCCCGAGACCCGGGACACCCACGTGGGGGAACAATCAGCCCCAGCATTTT	CASSPRPGTPTWGNNQPQHF
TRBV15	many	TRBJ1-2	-	TGTGCCACCAGCAGAGATGACTATGGCTACACCTTC	CATSRDDYGYTF
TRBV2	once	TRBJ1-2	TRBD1	TGTGCCAGCAGCCCGGGACAGGGGGCGCCCGGCTACACCTTC	CASSPGQGAPGYTF
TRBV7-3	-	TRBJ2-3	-	TGTGCCAGCAGCTCCGAGCGCACAGATACGCAGTATTTT	CASSSERTDTQYF
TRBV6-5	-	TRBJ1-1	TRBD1	TGTGCCACCTCCCTCAGACAGGGGCCAGCTTTCTTT	CATSLRQGPAFF
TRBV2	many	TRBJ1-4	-	TGTGCCAGCAGTACGGGGTTCGGAAAACTGTTTTTT	CASSTGFGKLFF
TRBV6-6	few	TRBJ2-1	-	TGTGCCAGCAAAGCTCCAGGGAGTAGCGTGGGTAATGAGCAGTTCTTC	CASKAPGSSVGNEQFF
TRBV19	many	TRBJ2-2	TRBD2	TGTGCCAGTAGTATTTGGCTAGCGGGAGAAACCGGGGAGCTGTTTTTT	CASSIWLAGETGELFF
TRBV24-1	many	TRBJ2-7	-	TGTGCCACCAGTGATGGGGTTTTGCAGTACTTC	CATSDGVLQYF
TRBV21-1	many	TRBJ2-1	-	TGTGCCAGTCGCCCCGGGACAGGGATATTTAATGAGCAGTTCTTC	CASRPGTGIFNEQFF
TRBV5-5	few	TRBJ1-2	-	TGTGCCAGCAGCCCAACAGCGTCCCGGGACTATAACTATGGCTACACCTTC	CASSPTASRDYNYGYTF
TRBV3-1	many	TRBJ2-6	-	TGTGCCAGCAGCCACCGGACTGGGGCCAACGTCCTGACTTTC	CASSHRTGANVLTF
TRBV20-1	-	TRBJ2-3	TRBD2	TGCAGTGCTAGAGGACTAGCGGGACGATGGGTAACGCAGTATTTT	CSARGLAGRWVTQYF
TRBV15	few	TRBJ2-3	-	TGTGCCACCAAACCAGCCATCAATACAGATACGCAGTATTTT	CATKPAINTDTQYF
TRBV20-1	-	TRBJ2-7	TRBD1	TGCAGTGTCCAGACAGGGGAGTATCCCAAGCCGCCCTACGAGCAGTACTTC	CSVQTGEYPKPPYEQYF
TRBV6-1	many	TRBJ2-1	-	TGTGCCAGCAGTGGCGGGCGTCGGGGAGATGAGCAGTTCTTC	CASSGGRRGDEQFF
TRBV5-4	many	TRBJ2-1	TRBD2	TGTGCCAGCAGCTTGGGACTAGCAAGGGATGAGCAGTTCTTC	CASSLGLARDEQFF
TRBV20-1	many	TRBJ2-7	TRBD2	TGCAGTGCTAGAGACGGGACTAGCGGTTACGAGCAGTACTTC	CSARDGTSGYEQYF
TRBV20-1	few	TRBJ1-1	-	TGCAGTGCTAGAGAAATAAACACTGAAGCTTTCTTT	CSAREINTEAFF
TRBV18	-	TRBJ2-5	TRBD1	TGTGCCAGCTCACCACCGACAGGGCAAGAAGAGACCCAGTACTTC	CASSPPTGQEETQYF
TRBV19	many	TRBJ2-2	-	TGTGCCAGTAGTATTTTCTCGGCCGAGAACACCGGGGAGCTGTTTTTT	CASSIFSAENTGELFF
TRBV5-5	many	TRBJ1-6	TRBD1	TGTGCCAGCAGCAGGACAGGGGGCGAGACTTCACCCCTCCACTTT	CASSRTGGETSPLHF
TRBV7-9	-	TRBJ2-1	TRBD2	TGTGCCAGCAGCTTAGGAGCGGGAGGGCCTCATGAGCAGTTCTTC	CASSLGAGGPHEQFF
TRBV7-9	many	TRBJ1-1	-	TGTGCCAGCAGACCCCTTGGCGGATCGAACACTGAAGCTTTCTTT	CASRPLGGSNTEAFF
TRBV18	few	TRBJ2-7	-	TGTGCCAGCTCACCCCAGGGAATCGCCTACGAGCAGTACTTC	CASSPQGIAYEQYF
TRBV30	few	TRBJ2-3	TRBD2	TGTGCCTCCTCCTGGGGGGGGAGGCTTGGAGATACGCAGTATTTT	CASSWGGRLGDTQYF
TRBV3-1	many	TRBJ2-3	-	TGTGCCAGCAGCCCCCAGGTGGCAGATACGCAGTATTTT	CASSPQVADTQYF
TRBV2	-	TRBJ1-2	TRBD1	TGTGCCAGCAGTGCTGAGACAGGGGCCTATGGCTACACCTTC	CASSAETGAYGYTF